A selection of T cell receptor beta chains follows, all from one sample in a study of cytotoxic CD8 clonotypes in ibrutinib-treated CLL. Libraries were prepared by immunoSEQ multiplex PCR; TCRdb keeps only in-frame clonotypes and omits some of them. Of over 95,000 clones listed, roughly 57% are singletons. The sample here was PBMCs, taken after 24 months of ibrutinib treatment. Receptor source: a human donor with chronic lymphocytic leukemia. Both conserved end residues are part of each CDR3. D genes are given only for firm matches. The size field is filled for only some rows; it gives once, few, many or a size class.

CDR3 protein | CDR3 DNA | V gene | clone size | J gene | D gene
CASSVEAGSTQPQHF | TGTGCCAGCAGTGTCGAGGCAGGATCAACTCAGCCCCAGCATTTT | TRBV6-1 | NA | TRBJ1-5 | NA
CAFGGSYGYTF | TGTGCCTTCGGGGGCAGCTATGGCTACACCTTC | TRBV30 | NA | TRBJ1-2 | NA
CASTGRTQRAGGYTF | TGTGCCAGCACTGGACGGACCCAACGTGCCGGTGGCTACACCTTC | TRBV2 | few | TRBJ1-2 | NA
CASSIGANSPLHF | TGTGCCAGCAGCATCGGTGCTAATTCACCCCTCCACTTT | TRBV7-9 | once | TRBJ1-6 | NA
CASSLGAGVITDTQYF | TGTGCCAGCAGCTTGGGGGCAGGGGTCATCACAGATACGCAGTATTTT | TRBV5-4 | few | TRBJ2-3 | NA
CAWSVGLGKPEAFF | TGTGCCTGGAGTGTAGGGCTCGGAAAGCCTGAAGCTTTCTTT | TRBV30 | many | TRBJ1-1 | NA
CAWSRQEAEQYF | TGTGCCTGGAGTAGGCAGGAGGCCGAGCAGTACTTC | TRBV30 | NA | TRBJ2-7 | NA
CASGTGLGNTIYF | TGCGCTAGCGGGACAGGCCTCGGAAACACCATATATTTT | TRBV5-1 | NA | TRBJ1-3 | TRBD1
CASSQSLSNYGYTF | TGTGCCAGCAGCCAGTCCCTCTCTAACTATGGCTACACCTTC | TRBV14 | NA | TRBJ1-2 | NA
CASSWGQGGRDEQFF | TGTGCCAGCAGCTGGGGACAGGGGGGAAGGGATGAGCAGTTCTTC | TRBV7-2 | NA | TRBJ2-1 | TRBD1
CSVANTNYGYTF | TGCAGCGTTGCTAACACTAACTATGGCTACACCTTC | TRBV29-1 | NA | TRBJ1-2 | NA
CASSPQGAHTGELFF | TGTGCCAGCAGCCCGCAGGGGGCCCACACCGGGGAGCTGTTTTTT | TRBV7-3 | NA | TRBJ2-2 | TRBD1
CASSPPGLREQYF | TGTGCCAGCTCACCACCGGGGCTCCGAGAGCAGTACTTC | TRBV18 | NA | TRBJ2-7 | NA
CAWSVQWGLEMNTEAFF | TGTGCCTGGAGTGTACAATGGGGGCTTGAGATGAACACTGAAGCTTTCTTT | TRBV30 | NA | TRBJ1-1 | NA
CASSDTNRQYNEQFF | TGTGCCAGCAGTGACACGAATCGACAGTACAATGAGCAGTTCTTC | TRBV6-4 | NA | TRBJ2-1 | NA
CASSRGGAGETQYF | TGTGCTAGCAGCCGCGGGGGGGCCGGTGAGACCCAGTACTTC | TRBV7-7 | NA | TRBJ2-5 | TRBD2
CASSPGGVGTDTQYF | TGTGCCAGCAGCCCGGGGGGGGTTGGCACAGATACGCAGTATTTT | TRBV7-2 | NA | TRBJ2-3 | TRBD2
CAWSRAGTRYTQYF | TGTGCCTGGAGCCGAGCGGGGACCCGTTATACGCAGTATTTT | TRBV30 | NA | TRBJ2-3 | TRBD2
CASRDSVNSPLHF | TGTGCCAGCAGGGATTCCGTCAATTCACCCCTCCACTTT | TRBV6-5 | few | TRBJ1-6 | NA
CASSQTGPNSPLHF | TGCGCCAGCAGCCAGACAGGGCCCAATTCACCCCTCCACTTT | TRBV4-1 | NA | TRBJ1-6 | TRBD1
CATGLAGRGPTTDTQYF | TGTGCCACCGGACTAGCGGGGCGCGGACCTACCACAGATACGCAGTATTTT | TRBV19 | NA | TRBJ2-3 | TRBD2
CASKRAEGTDTQYF | TGTGCCAGCAAGAGGGCGGAGGGGACAGATACGCAGTATTTT | TRBV2 | few | TRBJ2-3 | NA
CASSLVSSYNEQFF | TGTGCCAGCAGCTTGGTTAGCTCCTACAATGAGCAGTTCTTC | TRBV11-3 | NA | TRBJ2-1 | NA
CASRQRSGYTF | TGTGCCAGCAGGCAACGTAGTGGCTACACCTTC | TRBV28 | NA | TRBJ1-2 | NA
CASSRASSYNEQFF | TGTGCCAGCAGTCGCGCTAGCTCCTACAATGAGCAGTTCTTC | TRBV6-6 | NA | TRBJ2-1 | NA
CASRVGSEAFF | TGTGCCAGCAGGGTCGGCTCCGAAGCTTTCTTT | TRBV28 | NA | TRBJ1-1 | NA
CASSQGTYNEQFF | TGTGCCAGTAGTCAGGGAACCTACAATGAGCAGTTCTTC | TRBV19 | NA | TRBJ2-1 | NA
CASSLYGGPRSPLHF | TGTGCCAGCAGCTTGTATGGGGGCCCCCGGTCACCCCTCCACTTT | TRBV5-8 | NA | TRBJ1-6 | NA
CASSSTGELFF | TGTGCCAGCTCCTCGACCGGGGAGCTGTTTTTT | TRBV18 | few | TRBJ2-2 | NA
CASSEIGPQETQYF | TGTGCCAGCAGCGAGATCGGCCCTCAAGAGACCCAGTACTTC | TRBV7-6 | NA | TRBJ2-5 | NA
CAWSVPRGGGLEAFF | TGTGCCTGGAGTGTACCCCGGGGAGGGGGACTTGAAGCTTTCTTT | TRBV30 | few | TRBJ1-1 | NA
CASSEFTAFF | TGTGCCAGCAGTGAATTTACCGCTTTCTTT | TRBV2 | NA | TRBJ1-1 | NA
CASSTGTGQNAEAFF | TGTGCCAGCAGCACCGGGACAGGGCAGAACGCTGAAGCTTTCTTT | TRBV5-4 | many | TRBJ1-1 | TRBD1
CASSLADRETGELFF | TGTGCCAGCAGCTTGGCCGACAGGGAAACCGGGGAGCTGTTTTTT | TRBV5-5 | few | TRBJ2-2 | TRBD1
CASRYLPGQTSYEQYF | TGCGCCAGCAGATATCTCCCGGGACAAACCTCCTACGAGCAGTACTTC | TRBV5-1 | NA | TRBJ2-7 | NA
CAWSVERTGELFF | TGTGCCTGGAGTGTAGAACGCACCGGGGAGCTGTTTTTT | TRBV30 | NA | TRBJ2-2 | NA
CAWSRQGNQPQHF | TGTGCCTGGAGTCGACAGGGAAATCAGCCCCAGCATTTT | TRBV30 | few | TRBJ1-5 | TRBD1
CASSSRQGVSYNEQFF | TGTGCCAGCAGCTCCCGACAGGGCGTTTCCTACAATGAGCAGTTCTTC | TRBV7-3 | NA | TRBJ2-1 | TRBD1
CAISEGSFGSYNEQFF | TGTGCCATCAGTGAAGGTAGCTTTGGCTCCTACAATGAGCAGTTCTTC | TRBV10-3 | NA | TRBJ2-1 | NA
CASSPRQGGTEAFF | TGTGCCAGCAGCCCCCGACAGGGAGGGACTGAAGCTTTCTTT | TRBV9 | NA | TRBJ1-1 | TRBD1
CASSTRQGRNTGELFF | TGTGCCAGCTCGACTAGACAGGGTCGAAACACCGGGGAGCTGTTTTTT | TRBV9 | NA | TRBJ2-2 | NA
CSAFGTGTYYGYTF | TGCAGCGCTTTCGGGACAGGGACCTACTATGGCTACACCTTC | TRBV29-1 | NA | TRBJ1-2 | TRBD1
CARSSTGGNYGYTF | TGTGCCAGGAGCTCTACAGGGGGGAACTATGGCTACACCTTC | TRBV7-2 | NA | TRBJ1-2 | TRBD1
CASLSGGGYTF | TGTGCCAGCTTATCGGGTGGTGGCTACACCTTC | TRBV6-6 | NA | TRBJ1-2 | NA
CASSLGTSLDTQYF | TGTGCCAGCAGCTTAGGGACTAGCTTGGATACGCAGTATTTT | TRBV7-2 | NA | TRBJ2-3 | TRBD2
CAIANFLSNSYEQYF | TGTGCCATCGCGAACTTCCTCTCAAATTCCTACGAGCAGTACTTC | TRBV10-3 | NA | TRBJ2-7 | NA
CASSPRGRETQYF | TGTGCTAGCAGCCCTAGGGGTCGGGAGACCCAGTACTTC | TRBV7-7 | NA | TRBJ2-5 | NA
CASSAGQNTGELFF | TGTGCCAGCAGCGCGGGACAGAACACCGGGGAGCTGTTTTTT | TRBV25-1 | once | TRBJ2-2 | NA
CASSGWRGPEPQYF | TGTGCCAGCAGTGGGTGGCGGGGGCCCGAACCCCAGTACTTC | TRBV25-1 | NA | TRBJ2-5 | NA
CASSLSGTPTYEQYF | TGCGCCAGCAGCTTGTCCGGGACACCGACCTACGAGCAGTACTTC | TRBV5-1 | NA | TRBJ2-7 | NA